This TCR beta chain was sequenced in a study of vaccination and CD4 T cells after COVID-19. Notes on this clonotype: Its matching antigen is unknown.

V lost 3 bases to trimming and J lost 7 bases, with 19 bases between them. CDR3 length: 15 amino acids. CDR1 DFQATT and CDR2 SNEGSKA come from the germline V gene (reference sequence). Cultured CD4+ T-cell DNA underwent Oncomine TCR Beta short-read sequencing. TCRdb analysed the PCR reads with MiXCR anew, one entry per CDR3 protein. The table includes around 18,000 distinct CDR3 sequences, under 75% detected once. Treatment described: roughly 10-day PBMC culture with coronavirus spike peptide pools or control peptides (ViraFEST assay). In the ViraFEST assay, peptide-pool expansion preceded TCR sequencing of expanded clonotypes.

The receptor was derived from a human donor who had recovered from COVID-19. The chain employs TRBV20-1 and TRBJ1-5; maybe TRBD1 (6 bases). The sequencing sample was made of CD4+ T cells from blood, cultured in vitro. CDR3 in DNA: TGCAGTGCTAGGTCCCCGGGGGGGGCGTGGCAGCCCCAGCATTTT. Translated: CSARSPGGAWQPQHF.